Shown below are 28 T cell receptor beta chains from a single sample sequenced in a study of blood T cells in healthy people across ages. Combining a sample-barcoded 5' primer with a J-beta primer mix, a second PCR ran for about 7 to 11 cycles. A single record per CDR3 protein comes from TCRdb applying MiXCR to the 5' RACE reads. Here the sample spans roughly 1,300,000 distinct CDR3 sequences, roughly 59% being singletons. The sequenced sample consisted of blood. The receptor set was obtained from a man younger than 30 in good health.

The V call is TRBV5-1, the J call TRBJ1-5; D is undetermined. The V and J ends lost 7 bases and 4 bases respectively, with 18 bases between them. Germline V lookup: CDR1 SGHRS, CDR2 YFSETQ. The CDR3 totals 15 residues. The CDR3 DNA sequence: TGCGCCAGCTCTCTGGGAGGAGAGGTGAATCAGCCCCAGCATTTT. Residues: CASSLGGEVNQPQHF.

The chain couples TRBV29-1 to TRBJ2-4; D gene uncertain. CDR1 is SQVTM, CDR2 ANQGSEA, per germline. This CDR3 is built from 13 residues. Trimming took off 7 bases at V and 6 bases at J, with 16 bases between the two ends. The chain's CDR3 is CSAYLLRRNIQYF. DNA of the CDR3: TGCAGCGCCTACCTGCTTAGAAGAAACATTCAGTACTTC.

In its sample, this clonotype was seen once. The chain links TRBV5-1 to TRBJ1-1; 10 bases align to TRBD1. V shed 4 bases, J shed 4 bases, and the junction held 7 bases outside the gene matches. This CDR3 spans 15 amino acids. In germline, CDR1 is SGHRS, CDR2 YFSETQ. The DNA for the CDR3 is TGCGCCAGCAGCATCGGACAGGGGGAGAGCACTGAAGCTTTCTTT. This codes for CASSIGQGESTEAFF.

This rearrangement joins TRBV28 to TRBJ2-5; 7 bases agree with TRBD2. The V gene end was trimmed by 3 bases and the J gene end by 5 bases; junction bases not matched to a gene: 6. CDR1 MDHEN and CDR2 SYDVKM come from the germline V gene. This CDR3 contains 14 residues. The DNA of the CDR3 is TGTGCCAGCAGTTTGCCGGGGGGAGGGGAGACCCAGTACTTC. Protein product: CASSLPGGGETQYF.

This rearrangement joins TRBV29-1 to TRBJ2-5; perhaps TRBD1 as D (6 bases). Germline CDR1 SQVTM, CDR2 ANQGSEA. Trimming cost V 5 bases and J 5 bases, with 21 bases left between them. There are 15 residues in the CDR3. CDR3 sequence reads: CSVTIGQGIGETQYF. The CDR3 nucleotides read TGCAGCGTTACTATTGGGCAGGGGATCGGGGAGACCCAGTACTTC.

As to this clonotype: A junction boundary mismatches the germline segment, possibly from a read error. This chain links TRBV20-1 with TRBJ2-1; 7 positions agree with TRBD2. The CDR3 totals 14 residues. The germline gives CDR1 DFQATT, CDR2 SNEGSKA (reference sequence). The CDR3 DNA reads as TGCAGTGCTAGAGTTGGCGGGGACTACGATGAGCAGTTCTTC. It specifies CSARVGGDYDEQFF.

This clonotype was seen a few times. This chain connects TRBV29-1 to TRBJ2-5, with D perhaps TRBD2 (7 bases). Looked up from germline, CDR1 is SQVTM and CDR2 is ANQGSEA. V was cut by 7 bases and J by 3 bases, with 18 bases left in between. The CDR3 has 14 residues. The CDR3 loop is CSAMEGGYKETQYF. The CDR3 DNA is TGCAGCGCCATGGAGGGGGGGTACAAAGAGACCCAGTACTTC.

V and J are TRBV4-1 and TRBJ2-5; D perhaps matches TRBD2 (6 bases). Germline V gives CDR1 MGHRA, CDR2 YSYEKL. Trimming stripped 3 bases from V and 5 bases from J, with 16 bases between. There are 15 residues in the CDR3. In DNA, the CDR3 is TGCGCCAGCAGCCAGTCGGGGGTTGTTGCCGAGACCCAGTACTTC. Its translation is CASSQSGVVAETQYF.

This clonotype was counted between two and nine times. The chain is built from TRBV6-2 or TRBV6-3 and TRBJ2-5; 8 bases line up with TRBD1. The CDR3 is 16 residues long. Germline trimming cut 6 bases from V and 4 bases from J; bases unmatched to any gene: 13. Germline CDR1 and CDR2: MNHEY and SVGEGT. The CDR3 protein is CASRPGQGQWPETQYF. The CDR3 coding sequence is TGTGCCAGCAGGCCAGGACAGGGACAATGGCCAGAGACCCAGTACTTC.

For this clonotype: A junction boundary mismatches the germline segment, possibly from a read error. The chain combines TRBV25-1 with TRBJ1-2; D gene ambiguous. Germline CDR1 is MGHDK and CDR2 is SYGVNS. The CDR3 consists of 12 residues. The CDR3 nucleotides read TGCGCCAGCAGTGAATTGGGTTTTGGCTACACCTTC. It encodes CASSELGFGYTF.

The rearrangement uses TRBV18 and TRBJ1-5, with D possibly matching TRBD1 (5 bases). The ends were cut back, 4 bases at V and 2 bases at J, with 9 bases in the middle. CDR1 is KGHSH, CDR2 LQKENI, per germline. This CDR3 spans 14 amino acids. The CDR3 region is CASSLDSRNQPQHF. The CDR3 nucleotides are TGTGCCAGCTCACTAGACAGCCGCAATCAGCCCCAGCATTTT.

V gene TRBV4-2 combines with J gene TRBJ2-1; 8 bases are shared with TRBD2. The CDR3 has 17 residues. V shed 3 bases and J 2 bases; nucleotides not matched to a gene: 9. Germline assignment: CDR1 LGHNA and CDR2 YNFKEQ. Here the CDR3 reads CASSQILAGGAYNEQFF. CDR3 DNA sequence: TGTGCCAGCAGCCAGATCCTGGCGGGGGGCGCCTACAATGAGCAGTTCTTC.

A few counts support this clonotype. The chain employs TRBV3-1 and TRBJ1-2; TRBD1 aligns across 9 bases. With 4 bases clipped from V and 4 bases from J, the junction kept 4 bases outside the gene matches. This CDR3 region has 14 residues. Germline V CDR1 and CDR2: LGHDT, YNNKEL (reference sequence). In nucleotides, the CDR3 is TGTGCCAGCAGCCCGGGACAGGGCACCTATGGCTACACCTTC. This codes for CASSPGQGTYGYTF. Based on the CDR3 plus reference TRBV3-1 and TRBJ1-2, the full variable domain is DTAVSQTPKYLVTQMGNDKSIKCEQNLGHDTMYWYKQDSKKFLKIMFSYNNKELIINETVPNRFSPKSPDKAHLNLHINSLELGDSAVYFCASSPGQGTYGYTFGSGTRLTVV.

V is TRBV10-2 and J is TRBJ1-5, with unresolved D. The CDR3 has 14 amino acids. Germline lookup yields CDR1 WSHSY and CDR2 SAAADI. Trimming cost V 6 bases and J 3 bases, with 12 bases left between them. CDR3 nucleotides: TGCGCCAGCAGGCAATCGTCGACCAATCAGCCCCAGCATTTT. Translating gives CASRQSSTNQPQHF.

This clonotype was counted between two and nine times. The CDR3 nucleotides read TGCAGTGCTAGAGATCTCGAGGGGACAGGGTACGCCGAGCAGTACTTC. Its protein product is CSARDLEGTGYAEQYF. The gene calls are TRBV20-1 and TRBJ2-7, with TRBD1 matching 9 bases. The germline V gene encodes CDR1 DFQATT and CDR2 SNEGSKA (reference sequence). Trimming at V came to 0 bases and at J to 6 bases, leaving 12 bases not matched to a gene. This CDR3 spans 16 amino acids.

The rearrangement links TRBV13 to TRBJ2-3; 12 nucleotides match TRBD2. The CDR3 has 19 residues. CDR1 and CDR2 (germline): PRHDT, FYEKMQ (reference sequence). V was clipped by 0 bases and J by 4 bases; unmatched bases: 11. The CDR3 spells CASSLGLAGGPVLADTQYF. The CDR3 nucleotides are TGTGCCAGCAGCTTAGGACTAGCGGGAGGCCCGGTTTTGGCAGATACGCAGTATTTT.

The chain has TRBV29-1 and TRBJ2-1; no firm D call. This CDR3 spans 12 amino acids. Germline V lookup: CDR1 SQVTM, CDR2 ANQGSEA. V lost 0 bases and J 7 bases, leaving 7 bases between the germline ends. The CDR3 DNA reads TGCAGCGTTGAAGAGGAGAGAAATGAGCAGTTCTTC. It specifies CSVEEERNEQFF.

The rearrangement links TRBV10-3 to TRBJ2-1; D uncertain. The CDR3 contains 14 residues. The V and J ends lost 4 bases and 5 bases respectively, with 12 bases between them. Germline-derived CDR1 and CDR2 are ENHRY and SYGVKD. DNA of the CDR3: TGTGCCATCAGTGGAGCAGTAGAGGACAATGAGCAGTTCTTC. Residues: CAISGAVEDNEQFF.

The chain carries TRBV7-9 and TRBJ1-2; the D gene is possibly TRBD1 (6 bases). This CDR3 contains 13 residues. The germline V and J ends were trimmed by 4 bases and 6 bases, with 12 bases remaining between them. The germline V gene has CDR1 SEHNR and CDR2 FQNEAQ (reference sequence). The CDR3 DNA sequence: TGTGCCAGCAGCTATACAGGGATGCATGGCTACACCTTC. As protein: CASSYTGMHGYTF.

This clonotype showed up just a few times. The chain has TRBV12-5 and TRBJ2-4, with D perhaps given as TRBD1 or TRBD2 (6 bases each). V lost 0 bases and J lost 8, with 20 bases in between. Germline V gene lookup returns CDR1 LGHNT and CDR2 FRNRAP. The CDR3 is 17 residues long. The CDR3 DNA follows: TGTGCTAGTGGTTTGGTACGTAATCCAGGGGAGGAGGACATTCAGTACTTC. Amino acid sequence: CASGLVRNPGEEDIQYF.

This clonotype was seen only a few times. J is TRBJ2-7 and V is TRBV7-2; D is perhaps TRBD2 (6 bases). Germline V gene data show CDR1 as SGHTA and CDR2 as FQGNSA. The CDR3 has 16 amino acids. Trimming cost V 5 bases and J 2 bases, with 19 bases left between them. CDR3 sequence: CASSPLLGTSPYEQYF. CDR3 nucleotides: TGTGCCAGCAGCCCCCTCCTTGGGACTTCCCCCTACGAGCAGTACTTC.

This clonotype was observed a handful of times. Germline and junction disagree at one end, which may indicate a read error. V is TRBV7-7 and J is TRBJ1-4; no reliable D call. Germline CDR1 SSHAT, CDR2 FNYEAQ (reference sequence). The CDR3 length is 14 residues. The CDR3: CASSTRFGNEKLFF. The CDR3 DNA sequence: TGTGCTAGCAGCACGCGCTTTGGAAATGAAAAACTGTTTTTT.

V is TRBV2 and J is TRBJ2-3; tentatively, D is TRBD2 (5 bases). The CDR3 has 11 residues. With 3 bases removed from V and 9 bases from J, the gap between germline ends came to 7 bases. Looked up from germline, CDR1 is SNHLY and CDR2 is FYNNEI. The CDR3 bases are TGTGCCAGCAGTGAGACTACCACGCAGTATTTT. It codes for CASSETTTQYF.

This chain links TRBV21-1 with TRBJ2-1; TRBD1, as called in the table, went unchecked against the DNA. TRBV21-1 is a recognized pseudogene. This CDR3 comprises 13 residues. This chain's CDR3 is CASSLSGTGIEFF. The CDR3 DNA reads TGTGCCAGCAGCCTAAGCGGGACAGGGATAGAGTTCTTC.

The genes are TRBV4-1 and TRBJ2-5, with 10 nucleotides matching TRBD2. Judging by the DNA end, TRBJ2-7 fits better; the J call may be wrong. This CDR3 has 17 residues. Germline CDR1 and CDR2: MGHRA and YSYEKL. As DNA, the CDR3 is TGCGCCAGCAGCCCAGGAGAAGCCCGGACTAGCGGCTACGAGCAGTACTTC. Protein sequence: CASSPGEARTSGYEQYF.

This sequence joins TRBV28 and TRBJ2-5; 8 bases map to TRBD1. The J call may not be correct, given that the DNA end is closer to TRBJ2-7. The CDR3 is made up of 15 amino acids. Germline values: CDR1 MDHEN, CDR2 SYDVKM. The CDR3 here is CASRVRGQGAYEQYF. Written as DNA, the CDR3 is TGTGCCAGCAGGGTTAGGGGGCAGGGGGCTTACGAGCAGTACTTC.

The chain is built from TRBV28 and TRBJ2-2; D not certain. Germline CDR1 reads MDHEN; CDR2 reads SYDVKM. V lost 5 bases, J lost 9 bases, and 4 bases lay in between. The CDR3 consists of 10 residues. CDR3 loop: CASSQRELFF. In nucleotides, the CDR3 is TGTGCCAGCAGTCAACGGGAGCTGTTTTTT.

V gene TRBV27 combines with J gene TRBJ2-5; D tentatively fits TRBD1 or TRBD2 (7 bases each). CDR3 size: 14 residues. Germline assignment: CDR1 MNHEY and CDR2 SMNVEV (reference sequence). Trimming removed 6 bases at V and 5 bases at J, with 16 bases between. The CDR3 here is CASSTDREGETQYF. The CDR3 nucleotides are TGTGCCAGCAGCACTGACAGGGAGGGGGAGACCCAGTACTTC.